This is a list of T cell receptor beta chains from one sample in a study of blood T cell repertoires in COVID-19. The method was immunoSEQ multiplex PCR; TCRdb's version includes in-frame clones alone and lacks a portion of them. This sample carries tens of thousands of clones, more than 75% of them seen once, and the ten largest clones take 15% to 20%. The sequencing sample was made of peripheral blood. The receptor source for this set is a man in his 70s with acute or convalescent COVID-19. Both conserved end residues are part of each CDR3. A D gene is named only where the DNA matches it firmly. Not all rows give a size; the values are once, few, many and, for expanded clones, a class.

-	TRBV24-1	TRBJ2-1	-	TGTGCCACCAGTGATAGTCACGGTAGCTCCTACAATGAGCAGTTCTTC	CATSDSHGSSYNEQFF
-	TRBV7-2	TRBJ1-1	-	TGTGCCAGCAGCTTCACCGGGATGAACACTGAAGCTTTCTTT	CASSFTGMNTEAFF
-	TRBV19	TRBJ1-5	-	TGTGCCAGTAGTATCGACAGATACAATCAGCCCCAGCATTTT	CASSIDRYNQPQHF
-	TRBV28	TRBJ1-5	-	TGTGCCAGCTTGCAGGGGAACAGCAATCAGCCCCAGCATTTT	CASLQGNSNQPQHF
-	TRBV27	TRBJ1-2	-	TGTGCCAGCAGTTTACTTGGAAAAATAGAGGATGGCTACACCTTC	CASSLLGKIEDGYTF
TRBD1	TRBV6-5	TRBJ2-7	once	TGTGCCAGCAGTAAGGACAGGATCTACGAGCAGTACTTC	CASSKDRIYEQYF
-	TRBV28	TRBJ2-3	-	TGTGCCAGCAGTTTTTATGGTAGCGGATCTGACAGCACAGATACGCAGTATTTT	CASSFYGSGSDSTDTQYF
-	TRBV29-1	TRBJ1-4	-	TGCAGCGCCTTGACAGCCTGGGGAACTAATGAAAAACTGTTTTTT	CSALTAWGTNEKLFF
-	TRBV7-2	TRBJ2-7	few	TGTGCCACCACCGAGGGGGGGAGCTCCTACGAGCAGTACTTC	CATTEGGSSYEQYF
-	TRBV28	TRBJ2-1	-	TGTGCCAGCAGTTTAGGGCTAGCGCTTCCGTTCTTC	CASSLGLALPFF
-	TRBV11-2	TRBJ1-4	-	TGTGCCAGCAGCTTAGGGGGCTCTCCAAATGAAAAACTGTTTTTT	CASSLGGSPNEKLFF
TRBD1	TRBV9	TRBJ2-5	-	TGTGCCAGCAGCGACCCGCAGGGGGAACCGGGCCTGACGGAGACCCAGTACTTC	CASSDPQGEPGLTETQYF
-	TRBV6-2/TRBV6-3	TRBJ2-3	-	TGTGCCAGCAGTTTCGGGGGCACAGATACGCAGTATTTT	CASSFGGTDTQYF
-	TRBV4-1	TRBJ2-7	few	TGCGCCAGCAGCTCCATCTCCGGGTGGTCCTACGAGCAGTACTTC	CASSSISGWSYEQYF
-	TRBV13	TRBJ1-4	-	TGTGCCAGCCGGTTGAGGGATAATGAAAAACTGTTTTTT	CASRLRDNEKLFF
TRBD2	TRBV24-1	TRBJ2-7	-	TGTGCCACCAGTGACCACCTACGGACTAGCGGGAGGGACGAGCAGTACTTC	CATSDHLRTSGRDEQYF
TRBD2	TRBV24-1	TRBJ2-1	-	TGTGCCACCAGTGATCCACTAGCGGATACGTACAATGAGCAGTTCTTC	CATSDPLADTYNEQFF
-	TRBV10-1	TRBJ2-3	-	TGCGCCAGCAGTGGGGGGGGCGACACAAGTCAACGGGATACGCAGTATTTT	CASSGGGDTSQRDTQYF
-	TRBV18	TRBJ1-5	few	TGTGCCAGCTCAGCGAGGGAGGAGCCCCAGCATTTT	CASSAREEPQHF
TRBD2	TRBV5-1	TRBJ2-3	-	TGCGCCAGCAGCTTGACTAGCGGGGGGGCTGCCGATACGCAGTATTTT	CASSLTSGGAADTQYF
-	TRBV6-5	TRBJ1-1	-	TGTGCCAGCACCCCTGGGGGGACTGAAGCTTTCTTT	CASTPGGTEAFF
TRBD1	TRBV3-1/TRBV3-2	TRBJ2-5	-	TGTGCCAGCACTCAAGTCGGGACAGCCCAAGAGACCCAGTACTTC	CASTQVGTAQETQYF
-	TRBV5-6	TRBJ1-4	-	TGTGCCAGCAGCTTGCCCGGGGGTAGGTGGTTGTTTTTT	CASSLPGGRWLFF
TRBD1	TRBV7-2	TRBJ1-5	-	TGTGCCAGCAGTACGGACAGGGCCAGCAATCAGCCCCAGCATTTT	CASSTDRASNQPQHF
TRBD1	TRBV4-3	TRBJ1-2	-	TGCGCCAGCAGCCAAGATACAGGGGAAGGCTACACCTTC	CASSQDTGEGYTF
-	TRBV6-1	TRBJ1-6	few	TGTGCCAGCAGTGAAGTAGGGGGTAGCTCCTATAATTCACCCCTCCACTTT	CASSEVGGSSYNSPLHF
-	TRBV27	TRBJ2-1	once	TGTGCCAGCAGTTCTAACAACGACAGTCCGGGCTCGAACGGTGGTGAGCAGTTCTTC	CASSSNNDSPGSNGGEQFF
-	TRBV4-3	TRBJ2-3	few	TGCGCCAGCAGCCAAGCTTGGCCTGGGACTCCTGGGCGCCCAGATACGCAGTATTTT	CASSQAWPGTPGRPDTQYF
-	TRBV5-1	TRBJ1-3	-	TGCGCCAGCAGCTTGGAGGGGGTAGGAAACACCATATATTTT	CASSLEGVGNTIYF
-	TRBV7-9	TRBJ2-3	-	TGTGCCAGCAGCTTAGGCCGACACAGCACAGATACGCAGTATTTT	CASSLGRHSTDTQYF
-	TRBV14	TRBJ1-1	-	TGTGCCAGCAGACGCCAGACGGAGACGGGGGGCACTGAAGCTTTCTTT	CASRRQTETGGTEAFF
TRBD1	TRBV4-1	TRBJ2-3	-	TGCGCCAGCAGCTGGGGACAGGGCGGGGATACGCAGTATTTT	CASSWGQGGDTQYF